This TCR beta chain is drawn from a study of cytomegalovirus exposure and HLA in healthy donors. The CDR3 covers 12 residues. Trimming shortened V by 8 bases and J by 1 base, and 11 bases separated the two germline ends. Germline V gives CDR1 GTSNPN, CDR2 SVGIG (reference sequence). 60 Vbeta and 13 Jbeta primers were used in PCR. Sequenced by immunoSEQ multiplex PCR; TCRdb stores in-frame clones only, minus some. The table has approximately 130,000 clones, 60% to 80% seen once. This chain joins TRBV30 and TRBJ1-1; D might be TRBD1 (6 bases). The source material was PBMCs. The source of this sequence is a man aged 50-60 years in good health and CMV-seronegative. The CDR3 DNA reads as TGTGCCGGTCCGGGACAGAACACTGAAGCTTTCTTT. It specifies CAGPGQNTEAFF.